This T cell receptor beta chain was retrieved from a study of blood T cell repertoires in COVID-19. Study-level background: Sample material is recorded as cDNA or gDNA derived from T cells, B-cell-depleted T cells, or PBMCs.

Original data processing: For nucleated cells, counts were estimated from reference gene primer amplification. Sequenced by immunoSEQ multiplex PCR; TCRdb stores in-frame clones only, minus some. V and J calls and clone size are copied from that table; D and trimming were computed from the DNA. The sample has roughly 220,000 clones, about 80% seen once; the top ten hold approximately 1.3%. Study members were between roughly 18 and 90 years old and lived in some 26 US regions. Clinical history reported by participants formed the basis on which cohorts were assigned. The germline V gene encodes CDR1 SGHRS and CDR2 YFSETQ. CDR3 length: 16 residues. Deletions cut 3 bases from V and 4 bases from J, with 19 bases between.

The chain combines TRBV5-1 with TRBJ1-2; D may be TRBD1 (6 bases). This TCR was recovered from a woman between 35 and 50 years old with acute COVID-19. Sequenced input: PBMCs or T cells enriched from blood (not recorded which). CDR3 DNA sequence: TGCGCCAGCAGCTCCTCACCCCCAGGGACAAGCTATGGCTACACCTTC. Protein: CASSSSPPGTSYGYTF.